These 23 T cell receptor beta chains were all obtained from the same sample, sequenced in a study of T cells in Graves' hyperthyroidism and ophthalmopathy. The CDR3 regions of TCR beta were amplified from RNA transcripts. With the HTBI primer set, the TCR CDR3 went through a first round of RT-PCR. MiXCR, run by TCRdb on the multiplex PCR reads, gives a single entry per CDR3 protein. The sample carries fewer than 750,000 distinct CDR3 sequences, 14% to 15% recorded once. The source material was blood. Every receptor here comes from a middle-aged woman with Graves' ophthalmopathy.

The gene calls are TRBV18 and TRBJ2-7, with 8 bases identical to TRBD1. Per the germline V gene, CDR1 is KGHSH and CDR2 is LQKENI. V trimming: 3 bases; J trimming: 0 bases; junction bases outside the gene matches: 7. CDR3 length: 16 amino acids. The CDR3 loop reads CASSPRQGTSSYEQYF. The CDR3 DNA reads TGTGCCAGCTCACCGCGACAGGGGACCAGCTCCTACGAGCAGTACTTC.

J is TRBJ1-1 and V is TRBV6-1; 12 nucleotides match TRBD1. Trimming cost V 5 bases and J 3 bases; bases outside gene matches: 10. Germline V gene sequence: CDR1 MNHNS, CDR2 SASEGT. This CDR3 has 17 residues. DNA for the CDR3: TGTGCCAGCAGTCCCCGGGGGACAGGGGGCGCGCACACTGAAGCTTTCTTT. Protein: CASSPRGTGGAHTEAFF.

The rearrangement uses TRBV6-5 and TRBJ1-2, with D unresolved. Germline V gives CDR1 MNHEY, CDR2 SVGAGI. This CDR3 is built from 15 residues. Trimming left V 0 bases short and J 0 bases short, with 8 bases between. The CDR3 coding sequence is TGTGCCAGCAGTTACTCGGCAGAAACTAACTATGGCTACACCTTC. It specifies CASSYSAETNYGYTF.

This clonotype was detected only a few times. The rearrangement joins TRBV5-1 to TRBJ2-6; possible D gene TRBD1, 5 bases. The CDR3 has 17 residues. CDR1 SGHRS and CDR2 YFSETQ come from the germline V gene. V dropped 0 bases and J dropped 1 base, with 11 bases sitting between them. CDR3 bases: TGCGCCAGCAGCTTGGCTGGGGCCCAATCTGGGGCCAACGTCCTGACTTTC. This gives the protein CASSLAGAQSGANVLTF.

This clonotype came up once. A much larger clone lies one base from this, so it may be a read error. This sequence joins TRBV19 and TRBJ2-7, with D uncertain. The V gene lost 1 base and the J gene lost 6 bases, with 10 bases spanning the gap. The length of the CDR3 is 13 residues. Germline lookup yields CDR1 LNHDA and CDR2 SQIVND (reference sequence). The CDR3 region has the DNA TGTGCCAGTAGTATAGTTGTCTTGGCCGAGCAGTACTTC. Its translation is CASSIVVLAEQYF.

This clonotype was detected ten times or more. This chain uses TRBV28 with TRBJ1-2; D ambiguous. Trimming took off 3 bases at V and 4 bases at J, with 9 bases between the two ends. Germline CDR1 reads MDHEN; CDR2 reads SYDVKM. The CDR3 consists of 13 residues. DNA for the CDR3: TGTGCCAGCAGTTTTGGGCAGCTCTATGGCTACACCTTC. Translated: CASSFGQLYGYTF.

The rearrangement links TRBV12-3 or TRBV12-4 to TRBJ2-2; 11 bases agree with TRBD2. The CDR3 runs to 14 residues. V gave up 2 bases and J gave up 9 bases; unmatched junction bases: 2. This chain's CDR3 is CASSLTSGSRELFF. The CDR3 bases are TGTGCCAGCAGTTTAACTAGCGGGAGCCGGGAGCTGTTTTTT.

This clonotype was seen a handful of times. This chain links TRBV29-1 with TRBJ2-7, with a weak D call TRBD2 (5 bases). With 7 bases removed from V and 6 bases from J, the gap between germline ends came to 16 bases. CDR3 size: 12 residues. Germline V gives CDR1 SQVTM, CDR2 ANQGSEA. The CDR3 protein is CSGRLGGSEQYF. The CDR3 bases are TGCAGCGGCCGGTTAGGTGGGAGCGAGCAGTACTTC.

The gene calls are TRBV28 and TRBJ1-5, with TRBD1 matching 7 bases. The germline gives CDR1 MDHEN, CDR2 SYDVKM. V gave up 6 bases and J gave up 0 bases; unmatched junction bases: 8. The CDR3 runs to 16 residues. The CDR3 region has the DNA TGTGCCAGCAGCCCGGACAGGCTGTATAGCAATCAGCCCCAGCATTTT. It codes for CASSPDRLYSNQPQHF.

This clonotype was observed at least ten times. This rearrangement joins TRBV9 to TRBJ2-7; 9 bases agree with TRBD2. The CDR3 runs 15 residues. Germline CDR1 is SGDLS and CDR2 is YYNGEE. Trimming at V came to 0 bases and at J to 6 bases, leaving 7 bases not matched to a gene. The CDR3 protein is CASSVGGLAGTEQYF. The CDR3 region has the DNA TGTGCCAGCAGCGTAGGAGGGCTAGCGGGGACCGAGCAGTACTTC. The entire variable domain, with the rest obtained from reference TRBV9 and TRBJ2-7, is as follows: DSGVTQTPKHLITATGQRVTLRCSPRSGDLSVYWYQQSLDQGLQFLIQYYNGEERAKGNILERFSAQQFPDLHSELNLSSLELGDSALYFCASSVGGLAGTEQYFGPGTRLTVT.

Ten or more counts support this clonotype. V usage is TRBV6-2 or TRBV6-3 and J usage is TRBJ1-2; unclear D gene. The CDR3 runs to 11 residues. Trimming cost V 2 bases and J 4 bases, with 2 bases left between them. Germline assignment: CDR1 MNHEY and CDR2 SVGEGT. The CDR3 sequence is CASSYRYGYTF. The DNA for the CDR3 is TGTGCCAGCAGTTACCGCTATGGCTACACCTTC.

The table lists this clonotype with a few counts. The chain couples TRBV30 to TRBJ1-1; D is undetermined. V was cut by 3 bases and J by 6 bases, with 14 bases left in between. The CDR3 covers 13 residues. Germline V gene sequence: CDR1 GTSNPN, CDR2 SVGIG (reference sequence). Here the CDR3 reads CAWSRRGLSEAFF. In DNA, the CDR3 is TGTGCCTGGAGCAGACGGGGTCTGTCTGAAGCTTTCTTT.

This clonotype was observed many times. The chain recombines TRBV30 with TRBJ2-4; the match to TRBD2 covers 8 bases. This CDR3 has 14 amino acids. The V gene's germline CDR1 is GTSNPN and CDR2 SVGIG (reference sequence). The V segment lost 3 bases and the J segment 3 bases; nucleotides outside the gene matches: 4. CDR3: CAWRTTSGKNIQYF. In DNA form, the CDR3 reads TGTGCCTGGAGAACCACTAGCGGCAAAAACATTCAGTACTTC.

The table lists this clonotype with a few counts. A read error may account for a junction end that differs from germline. The chain uses TRBV7-9 and TRBJ2-2; 11 bases are shared with TRBD2. CDR3 length: 16 amino acids. Germline assignment: CDR1 SEHNR and CDR2 FQNEAQ (reference sequence). As DNA, the CDR3 is TGTGCCAGCAGCGTACTAGCGGGAGAGGTCACCAGGGAGCTGTTTTTT. The encoded protein is CASSVLAGEVTRELFF.

This clonotype was picked up many times. V usage is TRBV4-1 and J usage is TRBJ2-7; TRBD2 aligns across 12 bases. The CDR3 is 19 residues long. Trimming removed 0 bases from V and 5 bases from J; junction bases left unmatched: 14. In germline, CDR1 is MGHRA, CDR2 YSYEKL. This CDR3 reads CASSQDVPPVTSGRHEQYF. In nucleotides, the CDR3 is TGCGCCAGCAGCCAAGATGTCCCACCGGTGACTAGCGGGAGACACGAGCAGTACTTC.

The chain recombines TRBV5-1 with TRBJ1-1; a weak D match, TRBD1 (6 bases). CDR1 is SGHRS, CDR2 YFSETQ, per germline. The CDR3 length is 15 residues. V shed 7 bases and J shed 5 bases, with 21 bases lying between them. The CDR3 bases are TGCGCCAGCCCTAGGGAGGGGGTCTGGAGGACTGAAGCTTTCTTT. As protein: CASPREGVWRTEAFF.

This clonotype was seen many times. The V call is TRBV6-2 or TRBV6-3, the J call TRBJ2-7; D tentatively reads TRBD1 or TRBD2 (5 bases each). The germline V and J ends were trimmed by 2 bases and 6 bases, with 11 bases remaining between them. CDR3 length: 13 amino acids. Looked up from germline, CDR1 is MNHEY and CDR2 is SVGEGT. The CDR3 DNA reads TGTGCCAGCAGTTACGGACAACTAGGCGAGCAGTACTTC. Amino acids: CASSYGQLGEQYF.

The J gene is TRBJ1-5, the V gene TRBV4-1; no clear D. CDR1 is MGHRA and CDR2 is YSYEKL in the germline V gene. The ends were cut back, 0 bases at V and 4 bases at J, with 7 bases in the middle. The CDR3 contains 14 residues. Written as DNA, the CDR3 is TGCGCCAGCAGCCAAGAGGCAGATAATCAGCCCCAGCATTTT. It yields the protein CASSQEADNQPQHF.

Ten or more counts support this clonotype. The chain links TRBV2 to TRBJ2-3, with D perhaps being TRBD1 or TRBD2 (6 bases each). V was shortened by 6 bases and J by 4 bases, with 20 bases between the two germline ends. This CDR3 has 16 residues. Germline V gene data show CDR1 as SNHLY and CDR2 as FYNNEI. The CDR3 loop is CASSATHQRGADTQYF. The CDR3 region has the DNA TGTGCCAGCAGCGCAACACATCAGAGGGGGGCAGATACGCAGTATTTT. The whole variable domain, filled in from reference TRBV2 and TRBJ2-3, reads EPEVTQTPSHQVTQMGQEVILRCVPISNHLYFYWYRQILGQKVEFLVSFYNNEISEKSEIFDDQFSVERPDGSNFTLKIRSTKLEDSAMYFCASSATHQRGADTQYFGPGTRLTVL.

This clonotype was detected many times. V usage is TRBV24-1 and J usage is TRBJ1-2, with D perhaps matching TRBD1 (6 bases). Trimming removed 6 bases from V and 4 bases from J, with 20 bases in between. This CDR3 spans 16 amino acids. In germline, CDR1 is KGHDR, CDR2 SFDVKD. The CDR3, as DNA: TGTGCCACCAGTAGCCCCACAAGGGGGGCCGGCTATGGCTACACCTTC. This translates into CATSSPTRGAGYGYTF.

This clonotype was seen ten or more times. This chain joins TRBV20-1 and TRBJ2-5; 14 nucleotides match TRBD2. CDR3 length: 14 residues. Germline values: CDR1 DFQATT, CDR2 SNEGSKA (reference sequence). The junction had 3 bases not matched to a gene; V was cut back by 6 bases and J by 3 bases. The CDR3 coding sequence is TGCAGTGCAAGACTAGCGGGAGGGGAAGAGACCCAGTACTTC. Its protein product is CSARLAGGEETQYF.

The chain carries TRBV11-2 and TRBJ2-2; 11 bases are a match to TRBD2. The CDR3 runs to 15 residues. J gave up 6 bases and V 4 bases, and 4 bases lay outside the gene matches. CDR1 and CDR2 from the germline V gene are SGHAT and FQNNGV. This chain's CDR3 is CASSYIAGGAGELFF. CDR3 DNA: TGTGCCAGCAGCTATATAGCGGGAGGGGCCGGGGAGCTGTTTTTT.

This clonotype came up many times. The chain recombines TRBV28 with TRBJ2-7; 9 bases are a match to TRBD2. The CDR3 is 14 amino acids. CDR1 and CDR2 (germline): MDHEN, SYDVKM. J lost 5 bases, V lost 8 bases, and 10 bases had no gene match. This CDR3 reads CASGWWREGDEQYF. The CDR3 DNA is TGTGCCAGCGGATGGTGGCGGGAGGGGGACGAGCAGTACTTC. The entire variable domain, with the rest obtained from reference TRBV28 and TRBJ2-7, is as follows: DVKVTQSSRYLVKRTGEKVFLECVQDMDHENMFWYRQDPGLGLRLIYFSYDVKMKEKGDIPEGYSVSREKKERFSLILESASTNQTSMYLCASGWWREGDEQYFGPGTRLTVT.